Shown below are 9 T cell receptor beta chains from a single sample sequenced in a study of cytomegalovirus exposure and HLA in healthy donors. Vbeta (60) and Jbeta (13) primers were used in the PCR. Assay: immunoSEQ multiplex PCR; the TCRdb copy retains only in-frame clones and omits some. Of tens of thousands of clones listed, about two thirds are singletons. Sequencing used PBMCs. These receptors came from an older woman in good health and CMV-seropositive.

Points on this clone: A read error is likely, as this CDR3 ends without the conserved phenylalanine or tryptophan. The DNA is left out, because the CDR3 cannot be placed on it with certainty; the CDR3 is given as TCRdb lists it. J is TRBJ1-4 and V is TRBV29-1; TRBD1 is taken as the D call from the table, unchecked against the DNA. Including both end residues, the CDR3 is 8 amino acids long. The germline V gene has CDR1 SQVTM and CDR2 ANQGSEA. CDR3 residues: CSVEQVRV.

In its sample, this clone was seen a few times. A far more abundant clone sits one base away, making this likely a read error. The chain uses TRBV4-3 and TRBJ1-1; D is ambiguous. Germline values: CDR1 LGHNA, CDR2 YSLEER. The V end was cut by 4 bases, the J end by 3 bases, with 21 bases between. The CDR3 extends over 17 amino acids. The CDR3 is CASSPEGFGKAYTEAFF. In DNA, the CDR3 is TGCGCCAGCAGCCCGGAGGGTTTCGGGAAAGCTTACACTGAAGCTTTCTTT.

The chain combines TRBV7-8 with TRBJ1-1, with D possibly TRBD1 on 5 matching bases. Trimming left V 5 bases short and J 2 bases short, with 18 bases between. Germline CDR1 is SGHVS and CDR2 is FQNEAQ. CDR3 length equals 16 residues. The CDR3 nucleotides read TGTGCCAGCAGCCTAGGGACCGACAGTTATAACACTGAAGCTTTCTTT. Translating it yields CASSLGTDSYNTEAFF.

This chain links TRBV5-5 with TRBJ2-3; 15 bases align to TRBD2. Germline CDR1 SGHKS, CDR2 YYEKEE (reference sequence). This CDR3 is 19 amino acids long. V shed 3 bases and J 6 bases; nucleotides not matched to a gene: 14. Here the CDR3 reads CASSSTGTSGGPLSDTQYF. CDR3 coding DNA: TGTGCCAGCAGCTCCACCGGGACTAGCGGGGGGCCTCTTTCGGATACGCAGTATTTT.

The gene calls are TRBV30 and TRBJ2-7, with 10 bases fitting TRBD1. The germline gives CDR1 GTSNPN, CDR2 SVGIG (reference sequence). This CDR3 comprises 14 residues. After removal of 1 base from V and 4 bases from J, the junction contained 4 bases not matched to a gene. The DNA for the CDR3 is TGTGCCTGGAGTGGGACAGGGGGAGGGTACGAGCAGTACTTC. Amino acids: CAWSGTGGGYEQYF.

This clone appeared a few times. The chain employs TRBV4-3 and TRBJ2-2, with D maybe TRBD1 (5 bases). CDR1 LGHNA and CDR2 YSLEER come from the germline V gene. This CDR3 spans 16 amino acids. Trimming took off 1 base at V and 4 bases at J, with 13 bases between the two ends. Here the CDR3 DNA reads TGCGCCAGCAGCCAAGCGTCTGGGGCCGGCACCGGGGAGCTGTTTTTT. Its protein product is CASSQASGAGTGELFF.

The gene calls are TRBV7-2 and TRBJ2-7; maybe TRBD2 (5 bases). This CDR3 has 14 residues. Germline CDR1 SGHTA, CDR2 FQGNSA. Trimming shortened V by 5 bases and J by 5 bases, and 16 bases separated the two germline ends. In DNA, the CDR3 is TGTGCCAGCAGCCCATCCCCCTTCGGGAACGAGCAGTACTTC. Translated: CASSPSPFGNEQYF.

The V gene is TRBV5-1, the J gene TRBJ2-7; TRBD2 matches at 12 bases. CDR1 is SGHRS, CDR2 YFSETQ, per germline. Trimming at V came to 0 bases and at J to 6 bases, leaving 7 bases not matched to a gene. The CDR3 totals 16 residues. The CDR3 spells CASSLGLSSGGAEQYF. The CDR3 nucleotides read TGCGCCAGCAGCTTGGGGTTATCTAGCGGGGGGGCCGAGCAGTACTTC.

This chain connects TRBV5-1 to TRBJ1-1, with 8 nucleotides matching TRBD1. This CDR3 spans 14 amino acids. The germline V gene has CDR1 SGHRS and CDR2 YFSETQ. The V gene end was trimmed by 2 bases and the J gene end by 1 base; junction bases not matched to a gene: 1. CDR3: CASSFGQGNTEAFF. For the CDR3, the DNA is TGCGCCAGCAGCTTCGGACAGGGGAACACTGAAGCTTTCTTT.